These T cell receptor beta chains were read from a single sample in a study of T cells in Graves' hyperthyroidism and ophthalmopathy. TCRdb reprocessed the multiplex PCR reads via MiXCR and lists one record per CDR3 protein. Among about 710,000 distinct CDR3 sequences listed, around 15% were seen once. Sequencing was done on a sample of blood. These receptors all stem from a man younger than 35 with Graves' hyperthyroidism. Each CDR3 is given with its conserved first and last residue. A D gene is named only where the DNA matches it firmly. Clone sizes are given selectively: once, few, many, or a class where the clone is expanded.

v_gene	d_gene	abundance	j_gene	CDR3nt	CDR3aa
TRBV4-2	TRBD2	NA	TRBJ2-1	TGTGCCAGCAGCCAAGCTGCGGGAGGGCCGGATGAGCAGTTCTTC	CASSQAAGGPDEQFF
TRBV20-1	NA	NA	TRBJ1-4	TGCGGAGCGCCGGGGTATAATGAAAAACTGTTTTTT	CGAPGYNEKLFF
TRBV28	TRBD2	many	TRBJ2-7	TGTGCCAGCAAAGCGGGAGGCTTCGAGCAGTACTTC	CASKAGGFEQYF
TRBV28	NA	many	TRBJ1-5	TGTGCCAGCAGTGCCCCCAGCAAATTAAATCAGCCCCAGCATTTT	CASSAPSKLNQPQHF
TRBV11-2	TRBD1	many	TRBJ2-6	TGTGCCAGCAGCTTAGGCCTAGAGGACAGGGCCTCTGGGGCCAACGTCCTGACTTTC	CASSLGLEDRASGANVLTF
TRBV6-1	TRBD1	NA	TRBJ1-5	TGTGCCAGCAGAGGACAGGTTAGCAATCAGCCCCAGCATTTT	CASRGQVSNQPQHF
TRBV6-1	NA	many	TRBJ2-1	TGTGCCAGCAGTGAAGGGGTGGAGTACAATGAGCAGTTCTTC	CASSEGVEYNEQFF
TRBV28	NA	many	TRBJ1-5	TGTGCCAGCAGTTTTATAGGGAACAGCAATCAGCCCCAGCATTTT	CASSFIGNSNQPQHF
TRBV15	NA	many	TRBJ2-3	TGTGCCACCAGCGGAGCCTTAGGGACCCCTCTAACGACAGATACGCAGTATTTT	CATSGALGTPLTTDTQYF
TRBV11-2	NA	many	TRBJ2-1	TGTGCCAGCAGCTTAGATAAGGCGGGAACCTACAATGAGCAGTTCTTC	CASSLDKAGTYNEQFF
TRBV20-1	NA	few	TRBJ2-7	TGCAGTGCTAGGGAATACGAGCAGTACTTC	CSAREYEQYF
TRBV15	TRBD2	NA	TRBJ2-1	TGTGCCACCAGCGGGACAAAGAGCGGGAGCTCCTACAATGAGCAGTTCTTC	CATSGTKSGSSYNEQFF